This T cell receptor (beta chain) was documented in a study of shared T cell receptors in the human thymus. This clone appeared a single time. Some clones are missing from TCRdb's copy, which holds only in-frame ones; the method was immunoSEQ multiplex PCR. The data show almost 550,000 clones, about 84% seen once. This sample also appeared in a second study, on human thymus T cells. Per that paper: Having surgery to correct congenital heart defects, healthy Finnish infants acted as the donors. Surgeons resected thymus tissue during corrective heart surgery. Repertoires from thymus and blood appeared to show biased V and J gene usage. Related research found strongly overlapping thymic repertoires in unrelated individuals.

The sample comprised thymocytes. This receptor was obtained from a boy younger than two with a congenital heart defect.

CDR3 bases: TGTGCCAGCAGCTTAGGCCAGGGGTTTAACGAGCAGTACTTC. Its protein product is CASSLGQGFNEQYF. The chain uses TRBV7-9 and TRBJ2-7; TRBD1 is a possible D gene (6 bases). The germline gives CDR1 SEHNR, CDR2 FQNEAQ (reference sequence). The CDR3 has 14 residues. The V end was cut by 1 base, the J end by 5 bases, with 12 bases between.